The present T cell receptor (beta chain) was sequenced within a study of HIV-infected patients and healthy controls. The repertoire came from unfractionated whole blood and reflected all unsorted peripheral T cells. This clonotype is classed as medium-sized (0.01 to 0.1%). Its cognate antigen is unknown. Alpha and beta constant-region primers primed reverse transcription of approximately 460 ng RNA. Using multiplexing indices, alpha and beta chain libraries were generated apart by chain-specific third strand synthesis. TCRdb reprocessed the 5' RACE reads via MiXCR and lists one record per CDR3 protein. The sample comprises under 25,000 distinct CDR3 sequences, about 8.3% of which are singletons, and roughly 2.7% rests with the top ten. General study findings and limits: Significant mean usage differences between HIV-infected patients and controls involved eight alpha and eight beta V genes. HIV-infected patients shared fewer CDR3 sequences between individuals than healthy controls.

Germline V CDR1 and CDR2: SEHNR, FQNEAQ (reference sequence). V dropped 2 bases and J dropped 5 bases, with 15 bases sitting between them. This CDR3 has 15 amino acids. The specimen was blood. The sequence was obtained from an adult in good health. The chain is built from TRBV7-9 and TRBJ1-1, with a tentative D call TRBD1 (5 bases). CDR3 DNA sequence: TGTGCCAGCAGCTTACTCCAGGGAATAGGGACTGAAGCTTTCTTT. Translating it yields CASSLLQGIGTEAFF.